The sequence of this T cell receptor beta chain was determined in a study of cytomegalovirus exposure and HLA in healthy donors. Only in-frame clones appear in the TCRdb table, and some are missing; sequencing was by immunoSEQ multiplex PCR. The data show 150,000 to 200,000 clones, about 90% seen once. CDR3 length: 13 residues. Germline values: CDR1 ENHRY, CDR2 SYGVKD. V lost 6 bases, J lost 8 bases, and 5 bases stayed unmatched. The donors were part of the roughly 120-subject validation cohort, which stood apart from the roughly 700-subject first cohort. The sample consisted of PBMCs. The TCR was taken from a young woman in good health and CMV-seropositive. V and J are TRBV10-3 and TRBJ1-4, with 8 bases lining up with TRBD1. The CDR3 loop reads CAISGQGQEKLFF. CDR3 coding DNA: TGTGCCATCAGCGGACAGGGCCAGGAAAAACTGTTTTTT.